This entry describes one T cell receptor beta chain. In this sample, this clonotype turned up many times. This clone's antigen is unknown. The record has no base qualities; no much larger clone is one base away. At the junction V is shortened by 1 base and J by 7 bases, with 13 bases in between. The CDR3 has 15 amino acids, counting the end cysteine and phenylalanine. The only DNA kept is the CDR3, 45 bases in frame from the first base. Per the germline V gene (reference sequence), LGHDT is the CDR1 and YNNKEL is the CDR2. This entry comes from a study of early T cells in non-severe SARS-CoV-2 infection (dated by TCRdb to about 2021). At the level of the whole study: Because TCR sequencing relied on bulk RNA taken from unsorted whole blood, pairing of alpha and beta chains was not possible.

A case-control design nested within a healthcare worker cohort in London, UK, was used, with weekly nasopharyngeal swab PCR tests and blood sampling performed. Between 23 and 31 March 2020, the week of the UK lockdown, healthcare workers were enrolled and then followed up weekly for as long as 16 weeks. The library was prepared using 5' RACE. Sequenced using a NextSeq 500. Unique molecular identifiers were attached to individual cDNA molecules in the TCR library protocol so that sequencing error and PCR bias could be corrected. TCR alpha and beta chains were both sequenced, and the abundances of alpha and beta sequences in each sample were closely correlated with each other. As for the original processing: Decombinator V4 was used to annotate TCR sequences for V gene, J gene and CDR3. TCRs were defined as expanded if a significant change between any two time points was detected under a Poisson model with p below 0.0001. Abundances of TCRs were expressed as counts per million after normalisation to the total number of TCRs sequenced in each sample. MAIT TCRs were defined by TRAV1-2 paired with TRAJ12, TRAJ20 or TRAJ33, and iNKT TCRs by TRAV10 paired with TRAJ18. A search of VDJdb, accessed on 1 November 2021, was run for TCRs annotated to CMV, EBV and SARS-CoV-2, with TCRs annotated for multiple antigens excluded. In-frame beta chains were kept once TCRdb had trimmed the public reads at Q25 with fastp and called clones with MiXCR. Every distinct CDR3 protein forms one entry, paired with its most common genes and DNA. These V and J calls derive from TCRdb rather than the authors' analysis. This sample gives 87,000 or so distinct CDR3 sequences in total; 10% to 15% of them show up just once. The ten top clones hold under 8% of the sample.

Study-wide conclusions, independent of this receptor: VDJdb matching was skewed toward anti-spike CD8 responses, so virus-specific expansions were likely underestimated and private and CD4 specificities were missed.

Here the chain combines TRBV3-1 and TRBJ1-4; the D gene lacks a confident call. Sequences were obtained from whole blood. The receptor's source is an adult who was a healthcare worker with PCR-confirmed SARS-CoV-2 infection or an uninfected control (not recorded which). The bases are TGTGCCAGCAGCCAAGTGCGGGGAGGTGGTGAAAAACTGTTTTTT. Translated, it reads CASSQVRGGGEKLFF. With all but the CDR3 taken from the reference TRBV3-1 and TRBJ1-4 genes, the full variable domain is: DTAVSQTPKYLVTQMGNDKSIKCEQNLGHDTMYWYKQDSKKFLKIMFSYNNKELIINETVPNRFSPKSPDKAHLNLHINSLELGDSAVYFCASSQVRGGGEKLFFGSGTQLSVL.